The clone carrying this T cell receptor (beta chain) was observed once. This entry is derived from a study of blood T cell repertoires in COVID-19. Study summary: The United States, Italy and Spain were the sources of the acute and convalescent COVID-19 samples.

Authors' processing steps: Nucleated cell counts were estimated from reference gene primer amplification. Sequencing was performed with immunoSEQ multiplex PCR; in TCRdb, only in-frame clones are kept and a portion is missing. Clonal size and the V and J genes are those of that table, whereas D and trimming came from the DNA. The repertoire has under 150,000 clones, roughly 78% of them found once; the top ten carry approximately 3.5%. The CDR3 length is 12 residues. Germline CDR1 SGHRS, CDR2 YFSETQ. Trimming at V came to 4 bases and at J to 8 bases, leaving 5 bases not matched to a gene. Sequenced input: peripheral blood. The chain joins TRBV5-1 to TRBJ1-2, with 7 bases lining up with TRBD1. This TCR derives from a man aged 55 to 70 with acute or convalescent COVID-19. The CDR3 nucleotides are TGCGCCAGCAGCCTGGGGACAGACGGCTACACCTTC. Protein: CASSLGTDGYTF.